A selection of T cell receptor beta chains follows, all from one sample in a study of shared clonotypes between healthy human individuals. Only in-frame clones appear in the TCRdb table, and some are missing; sequencing was by immunoSEQ multiplex PCR. The sample records about 1.9 million clones, 85% to 95% being singletons. Sequencing input: naive CD8+ T cells from PBMCs. These receptors were collected from a man in his late teens or twenties in good health. Some clones in this sample may be carry-over from other donors' samples. Both conserved end residues are part of each CDR3. D genes are given only for firm matches. Clone size is given for some rows only: seen once, a few or many times, or a class if the clone is expanded.

TRBJ1-2 | TRBV19 | . | . | 14 | CASSIAGSSDGYTF
TRBJ1-6 | TRBV10-3 | TRBD1 | . | 14 | CASRDSLNNSPLHF
TRBJ2-7 | TRBV5-6 | . | . | 13 | CASSLNPLREQYF
TRBJ1-2 | TRBV5-6 | . | . | 15 | CASSRGKRDNYGYTF
TRBJ1-1 | TRBV7-3 | . | . | 15 | CASSLSGGMNTEAFF
TRBJ2-4 | TRBV7-9 | . | . | 14 | CASSHGGAKNIQYF
TRBJ2-3 | TRBV7-6 | TRBD2 | . | 13 | CASSPRGGSDPYF
TRBJ2-2 | TRBV27 | . | . | 14 | CASSLEVRIGELFF
TRBJ1-1 | TRBV10-3 | . | . | 12 | CAISVWDTEAFF
TRBJ1-1 | TRBV5-6 | . | once | 13 | CASSWGGGREAFF
TRBJ2-7 | TRBV6-1 | . | . | 17 | CASSEALHAGFVYEQYF
TRBJ1-6 | TRBV7-9 | . | . | 14 | CASSSGYSNSPLHF
TRBJ2-3 | TRBV7-8 | . | . | 15 | CASSLAPGTTDTQYF
TRBJ1-2 | TRBV5-4 | . | . | 15 | CASSLAAAPNYGYTF
TRBJ2-7 | TRBV19 | . | . | 12 | CASSIGASEQYF
TRBJ2-5 | TRBV28 | . | . | 15 | CASSLSGPVEETQYF
TRBJ2-7 | TRBV28 | . | . | 15 | CASSKRANLDYEQYF
TRBJ2-4 | TRBV5-1 | . | . | 15 | CASSLGQGAKNIQYF
TRBJ2-7 | TRBV28 | . | . | 15 | CASSHQAEQTYEQYF
TRBJ2-6 | TRBV27 | . | . | 16 | CASAGREWYGANVLTF
TRBJ2-2 | TRBV16 | . | . | 14 | CASSQGRTRGELFF
TRBJ2-3 | TRBV4-3 | . | . | 17 | CASSQDGEAGEGDTQYF
TRBJ1-1 | TRBV6-5 | TRBD1 | once | 14 | CASSPQTGYTEAFF
TRBJ2-1 | TRBV27 | TRBD2 | . | 16 | CASSPSTSPSYNEQFF
TRBJ1-2 | TRBV7-8 | . | . | 14 | CASSLRGGNYGYTF
TRBJ2-1 | TRBV7-9 | . | . | 16 | CASSPSQVEFLNEQFF
TRBJ1-2 | TRBV6-5 | . | once | 14 | CASSPPDSHYGYTF
TRBJ1-4 | TRBV7-9 | TRBD1 | . | 15 | CASSVDRGWDEKLFF
TRBJ2-2 | TRBV5-1 | TRBD2 | . | 16 | CASSLAQREGPGELFF
TRBJ2-2 | TRBV27 | . | . | 17 | CASTPYGGTVNTGELFF
TRBJ2-1 | TRBV9 | . | . | 15 | CASSVEQGSYNEQFF
TRBJ1-4 | TRBV5-1 | . | . | 14 | CASSLGGKMEKLFF
TRBJ2-1 | TRBV5-1 | . | . | 15 | CASSLAGASYNEQFF
TRBJ1-5 | TRBV4-2 | . | . | 17 | CASSQATGPQHFGVQHF
TRBJ1-1 | TRBV10-3 | TRBD1 | . | 14 | CATVTGERNTEAFF
TRBJ2-5 | TRBV6-6 | TRBD2 | . | 15 | CASSPQRGLVGTQYF
TRBJ1-3 | TRBV9 | . | once | 14 | CASSDGRDGNTIYF
TRBJ2-7 | TRBV10-1 | TRBD2 | . | 15 | CASSEGLAGTHEQYF
TRBJ2-2 | TRBV4-1 | TRBD1 | few | 16 | CASSQEGTANTGELFF
TRBJ2-7 | TRBV7-9 | TRBD1 | . | 14 | CASSLVGTAYEQYF
TRBJ1-1 | TRBV5-1 | . | . | 11 | CASVLGTEAFF
TRBJ2-7 | TRBV27 | . | . | 13 | CASSLRGRGVQAF
TRBJ1-4 | TRBV5-6 | TRBD1 | . | 18 | CASSVRDRGRPGREKLFF
TRBJ2-7 | TRBV4-1 | . | once | 15 | CASSQVGGEAYEQYF
TRBJ1-1 | TRBV19 | . | . | 13 | CASRAGANTEAFF
TRBJ1-3 | TRBV9 | . | . | 16 | CASSHSSGGGGNTIYF
TRBJ2-3 | TRBV6-5 | TRBD1 | . | 14 | CASSSGTGIDTQYF